Detailed here is one T cell receptor beta chain. Some clones are missing from TCRdb's copy, which holds only in-frame ones; the method was immunoSEQ multiplex PCR. The table records some 230,000 clones, more than 85% of them present only once. This CDR3 has 10 residues. Trimming shortened V by 5 bases and J by 8 bases, and 9 bases separated the two germline ends. Germline CDR1 is DFQATT and CDR2 is SNEGSKA (reference sequence). These data are taken from a study of blood T cell repertoires in COVID-19. Looking at the study overall: In each case, the material was cDNA or gDNA derived from T cells, B-cell-depleted T cells, or PBMCs.

The source of this sequence is a woman aged 50 to 65 with COVID-19, enrolled during active disease. This rearrangement joins TRBV20-1 to TRBJ1-1, with TRBD1 as a possible D gene (5 bases). The sequenced sample consisted of peripheral blood. The CDR3 nucleotides read TGCAGTGCTTACAGGACCGAAGCTTTCTTT. Its protein is CSAYRTEAFF.